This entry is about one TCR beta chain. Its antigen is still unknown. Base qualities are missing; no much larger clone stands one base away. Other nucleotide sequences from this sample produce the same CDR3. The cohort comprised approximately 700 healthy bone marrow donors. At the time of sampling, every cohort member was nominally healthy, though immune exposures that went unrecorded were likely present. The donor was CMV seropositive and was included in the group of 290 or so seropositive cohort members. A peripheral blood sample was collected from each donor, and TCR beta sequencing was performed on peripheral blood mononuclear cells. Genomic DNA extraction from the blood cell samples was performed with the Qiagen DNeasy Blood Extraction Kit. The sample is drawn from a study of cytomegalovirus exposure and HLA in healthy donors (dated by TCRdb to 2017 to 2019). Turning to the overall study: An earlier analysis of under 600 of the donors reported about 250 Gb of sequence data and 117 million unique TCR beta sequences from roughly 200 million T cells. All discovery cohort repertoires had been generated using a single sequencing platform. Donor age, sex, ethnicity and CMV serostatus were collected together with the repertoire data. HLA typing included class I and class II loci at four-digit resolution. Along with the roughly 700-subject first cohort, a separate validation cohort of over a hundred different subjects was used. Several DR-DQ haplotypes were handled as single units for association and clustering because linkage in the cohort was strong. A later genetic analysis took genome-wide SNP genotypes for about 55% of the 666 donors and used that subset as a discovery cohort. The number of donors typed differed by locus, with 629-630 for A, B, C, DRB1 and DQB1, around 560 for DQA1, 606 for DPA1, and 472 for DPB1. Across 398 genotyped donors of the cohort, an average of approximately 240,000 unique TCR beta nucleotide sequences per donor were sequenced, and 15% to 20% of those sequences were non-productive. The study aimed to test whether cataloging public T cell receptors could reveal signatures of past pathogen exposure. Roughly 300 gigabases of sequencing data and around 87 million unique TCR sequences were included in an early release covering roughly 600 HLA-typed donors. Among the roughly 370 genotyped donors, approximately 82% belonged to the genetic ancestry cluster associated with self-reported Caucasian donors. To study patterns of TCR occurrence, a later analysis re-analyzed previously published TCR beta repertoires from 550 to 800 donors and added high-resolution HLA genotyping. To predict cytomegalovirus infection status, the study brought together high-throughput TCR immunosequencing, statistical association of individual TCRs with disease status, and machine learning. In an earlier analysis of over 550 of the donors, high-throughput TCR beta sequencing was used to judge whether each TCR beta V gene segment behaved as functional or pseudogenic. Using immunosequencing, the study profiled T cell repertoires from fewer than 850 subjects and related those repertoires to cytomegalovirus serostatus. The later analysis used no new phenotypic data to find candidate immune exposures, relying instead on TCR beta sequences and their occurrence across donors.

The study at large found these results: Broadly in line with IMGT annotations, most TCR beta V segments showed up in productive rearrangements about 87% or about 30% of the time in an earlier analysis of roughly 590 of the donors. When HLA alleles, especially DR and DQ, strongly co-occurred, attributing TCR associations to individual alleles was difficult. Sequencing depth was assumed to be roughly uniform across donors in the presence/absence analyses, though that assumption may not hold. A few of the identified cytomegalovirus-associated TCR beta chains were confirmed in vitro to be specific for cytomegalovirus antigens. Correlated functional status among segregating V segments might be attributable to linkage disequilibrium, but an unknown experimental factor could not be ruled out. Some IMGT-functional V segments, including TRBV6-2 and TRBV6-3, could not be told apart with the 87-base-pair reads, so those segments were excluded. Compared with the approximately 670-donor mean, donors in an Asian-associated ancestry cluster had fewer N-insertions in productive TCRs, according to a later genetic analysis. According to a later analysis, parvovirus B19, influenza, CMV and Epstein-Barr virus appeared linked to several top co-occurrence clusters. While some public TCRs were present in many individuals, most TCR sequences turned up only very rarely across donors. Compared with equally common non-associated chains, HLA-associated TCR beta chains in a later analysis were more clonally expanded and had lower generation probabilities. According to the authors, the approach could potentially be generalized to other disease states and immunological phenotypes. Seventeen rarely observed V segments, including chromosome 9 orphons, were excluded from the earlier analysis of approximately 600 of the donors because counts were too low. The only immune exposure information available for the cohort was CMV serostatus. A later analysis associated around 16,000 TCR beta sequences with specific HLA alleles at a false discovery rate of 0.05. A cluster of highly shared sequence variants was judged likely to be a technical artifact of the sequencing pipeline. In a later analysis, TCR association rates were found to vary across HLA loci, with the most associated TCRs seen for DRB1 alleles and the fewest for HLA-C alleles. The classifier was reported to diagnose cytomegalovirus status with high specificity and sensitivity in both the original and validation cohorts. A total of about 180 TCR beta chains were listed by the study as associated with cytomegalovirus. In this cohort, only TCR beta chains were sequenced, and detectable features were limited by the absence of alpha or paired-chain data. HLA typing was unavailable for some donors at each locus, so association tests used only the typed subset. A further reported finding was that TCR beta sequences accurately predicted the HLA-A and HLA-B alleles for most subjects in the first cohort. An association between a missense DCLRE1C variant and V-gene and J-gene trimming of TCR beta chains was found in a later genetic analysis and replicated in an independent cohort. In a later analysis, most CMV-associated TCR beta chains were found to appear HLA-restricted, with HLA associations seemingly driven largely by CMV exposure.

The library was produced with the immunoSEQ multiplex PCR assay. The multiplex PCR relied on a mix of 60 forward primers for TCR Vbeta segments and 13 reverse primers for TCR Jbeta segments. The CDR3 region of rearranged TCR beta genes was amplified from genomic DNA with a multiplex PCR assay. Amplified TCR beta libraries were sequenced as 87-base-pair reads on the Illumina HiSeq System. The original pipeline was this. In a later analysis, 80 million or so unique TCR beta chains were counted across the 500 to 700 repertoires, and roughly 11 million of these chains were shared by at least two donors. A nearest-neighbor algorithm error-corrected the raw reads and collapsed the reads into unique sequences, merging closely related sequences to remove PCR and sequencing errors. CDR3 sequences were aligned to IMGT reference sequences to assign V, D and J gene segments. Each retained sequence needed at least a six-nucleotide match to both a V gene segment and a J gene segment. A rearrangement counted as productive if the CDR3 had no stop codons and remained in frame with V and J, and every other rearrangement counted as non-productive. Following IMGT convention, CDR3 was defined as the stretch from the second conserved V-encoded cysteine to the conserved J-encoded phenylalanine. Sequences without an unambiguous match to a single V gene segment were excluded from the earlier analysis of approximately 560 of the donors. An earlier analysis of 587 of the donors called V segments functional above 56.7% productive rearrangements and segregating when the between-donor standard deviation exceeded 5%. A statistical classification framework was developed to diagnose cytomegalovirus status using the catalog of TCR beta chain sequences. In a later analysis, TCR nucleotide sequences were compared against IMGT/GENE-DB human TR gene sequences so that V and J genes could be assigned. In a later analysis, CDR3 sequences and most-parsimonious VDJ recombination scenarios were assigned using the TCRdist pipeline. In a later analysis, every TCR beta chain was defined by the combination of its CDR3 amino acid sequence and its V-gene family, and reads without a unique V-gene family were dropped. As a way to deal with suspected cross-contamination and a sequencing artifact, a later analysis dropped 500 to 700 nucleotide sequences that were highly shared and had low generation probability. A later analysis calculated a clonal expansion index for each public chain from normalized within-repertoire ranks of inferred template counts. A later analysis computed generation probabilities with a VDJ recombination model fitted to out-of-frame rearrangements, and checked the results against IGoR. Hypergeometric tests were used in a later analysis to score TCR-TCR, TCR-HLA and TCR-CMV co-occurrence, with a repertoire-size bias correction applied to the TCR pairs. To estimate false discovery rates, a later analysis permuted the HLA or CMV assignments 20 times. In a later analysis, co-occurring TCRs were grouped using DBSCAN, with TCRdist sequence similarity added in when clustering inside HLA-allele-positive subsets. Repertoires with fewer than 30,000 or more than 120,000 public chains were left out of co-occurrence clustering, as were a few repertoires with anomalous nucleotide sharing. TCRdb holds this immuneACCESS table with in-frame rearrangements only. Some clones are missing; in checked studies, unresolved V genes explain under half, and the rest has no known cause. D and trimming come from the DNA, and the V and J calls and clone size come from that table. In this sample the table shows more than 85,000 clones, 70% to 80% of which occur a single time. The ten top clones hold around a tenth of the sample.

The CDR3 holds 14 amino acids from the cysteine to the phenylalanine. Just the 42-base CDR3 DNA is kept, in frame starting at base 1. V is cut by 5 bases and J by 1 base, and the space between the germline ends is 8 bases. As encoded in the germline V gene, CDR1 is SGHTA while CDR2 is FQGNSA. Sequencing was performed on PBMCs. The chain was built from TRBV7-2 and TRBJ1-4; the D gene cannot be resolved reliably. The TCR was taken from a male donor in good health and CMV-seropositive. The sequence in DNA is TGTGCCAGCAGCCGGGCGGGAACTAATGAAAAACTGTTTTTT. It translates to CASSRAGTNEKLFF.